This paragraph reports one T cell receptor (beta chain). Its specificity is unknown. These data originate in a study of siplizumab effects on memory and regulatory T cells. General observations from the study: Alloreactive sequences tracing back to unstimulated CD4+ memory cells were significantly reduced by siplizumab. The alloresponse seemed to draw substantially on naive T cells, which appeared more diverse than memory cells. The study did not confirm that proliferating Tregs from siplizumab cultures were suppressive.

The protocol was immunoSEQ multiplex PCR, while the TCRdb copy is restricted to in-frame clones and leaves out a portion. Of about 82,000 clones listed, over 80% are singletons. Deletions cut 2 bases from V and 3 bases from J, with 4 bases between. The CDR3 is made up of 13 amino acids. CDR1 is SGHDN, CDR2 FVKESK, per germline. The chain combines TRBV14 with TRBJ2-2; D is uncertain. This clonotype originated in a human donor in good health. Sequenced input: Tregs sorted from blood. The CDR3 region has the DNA TGTGCCAGCAGCCAATATGACACCGGGGAGCTGTTTTTT. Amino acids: CASSQYDTGELFF.